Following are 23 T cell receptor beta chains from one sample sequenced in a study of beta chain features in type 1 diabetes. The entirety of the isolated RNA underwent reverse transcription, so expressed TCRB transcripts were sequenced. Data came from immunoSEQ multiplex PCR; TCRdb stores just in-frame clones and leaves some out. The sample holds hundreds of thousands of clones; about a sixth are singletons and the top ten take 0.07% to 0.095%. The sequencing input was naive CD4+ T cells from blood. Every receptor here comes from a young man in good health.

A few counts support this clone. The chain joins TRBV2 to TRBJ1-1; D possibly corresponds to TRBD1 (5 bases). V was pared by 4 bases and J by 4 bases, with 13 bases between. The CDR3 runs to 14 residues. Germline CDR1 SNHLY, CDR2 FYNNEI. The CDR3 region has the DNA TGTGCCAGCAGTGGGGGCAGTCGGTTCACTGAAGCTTTCTTT. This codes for CASSGGSRFTEAFF.

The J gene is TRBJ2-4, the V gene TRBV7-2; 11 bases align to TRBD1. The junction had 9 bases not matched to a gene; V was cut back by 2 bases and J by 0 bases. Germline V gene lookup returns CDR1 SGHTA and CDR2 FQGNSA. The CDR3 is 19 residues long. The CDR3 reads CASSLRGWDRGVAKNIQYF. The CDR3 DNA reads TGTGCCAGCAGCTTAAGAGGGTGGGACAGGGGGGTAGCCAAAAACATTCAGTACTTC.

Here the CDR3 DNA reads TGTGCCAGCAGCGACAGGGGAATGCGCTATGGCTACACCTTC. As protein: CASSDRGMRYGYTF. The J gene is TRBJ1-2, the V gene TRBV28, with TRBD1 identical over 8 bases. Germline V gene lookup returns CDR1 MDHEN and CDR2 SYDVKM. Trimming took 6 bases from V and 4 from J; bases not matched to a gene: 7. The CDR3 is made up of 14 amino acids.

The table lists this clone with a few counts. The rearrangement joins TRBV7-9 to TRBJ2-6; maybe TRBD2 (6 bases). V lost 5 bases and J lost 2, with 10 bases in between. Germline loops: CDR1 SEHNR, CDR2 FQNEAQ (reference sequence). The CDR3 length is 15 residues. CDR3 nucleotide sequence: TGTGCCAGCAGCCCGGGCGGGGCTGGGGCCAACGTCCTGACTTTC. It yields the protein CASSPGGAGANVLTF.

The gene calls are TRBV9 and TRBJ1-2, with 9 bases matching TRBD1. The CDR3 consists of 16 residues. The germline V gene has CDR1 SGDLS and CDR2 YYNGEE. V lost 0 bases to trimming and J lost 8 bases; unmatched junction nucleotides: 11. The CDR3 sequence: CASSVDPGTGFYGYTF. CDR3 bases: TGTGCCAGCAGCGTAGACCCCGGGACAGGGTTTTACGGCTACACCTTC.

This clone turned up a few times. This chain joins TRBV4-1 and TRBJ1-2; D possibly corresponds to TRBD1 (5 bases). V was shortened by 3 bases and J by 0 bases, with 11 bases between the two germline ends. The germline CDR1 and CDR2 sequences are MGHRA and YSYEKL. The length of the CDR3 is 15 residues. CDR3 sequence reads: CASSQGRSANYGYTF. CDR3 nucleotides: TGCGCCAGCAGCCAGGGACGGTCGGCTAACTATGGCTACACCTTC.

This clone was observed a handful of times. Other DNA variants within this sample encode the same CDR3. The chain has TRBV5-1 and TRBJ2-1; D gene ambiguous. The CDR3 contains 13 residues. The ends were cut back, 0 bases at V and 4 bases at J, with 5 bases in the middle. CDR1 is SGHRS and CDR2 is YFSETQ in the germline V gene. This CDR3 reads CASSLDGYNEQFF. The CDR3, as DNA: TGCGCCAGCAGCTTGGACGGTTACAATGAGCAGTTCTTC.

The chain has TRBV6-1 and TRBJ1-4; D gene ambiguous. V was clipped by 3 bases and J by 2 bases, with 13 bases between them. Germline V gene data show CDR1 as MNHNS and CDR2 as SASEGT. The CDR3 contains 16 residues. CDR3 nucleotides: TGTGCCAGCAGTGACCGACGACTGACCACTAATGAAAAACTGTTTTTT. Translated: CASSDRRLTTNEKLFF.

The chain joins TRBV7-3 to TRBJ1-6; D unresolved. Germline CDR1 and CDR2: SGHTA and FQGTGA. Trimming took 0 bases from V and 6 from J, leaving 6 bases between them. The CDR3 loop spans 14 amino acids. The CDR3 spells CASSLTDRNSPLHF. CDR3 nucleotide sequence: TGTGCCAGCAGCTTAACGGACCGTAATTCACCCCTCCACTTT.

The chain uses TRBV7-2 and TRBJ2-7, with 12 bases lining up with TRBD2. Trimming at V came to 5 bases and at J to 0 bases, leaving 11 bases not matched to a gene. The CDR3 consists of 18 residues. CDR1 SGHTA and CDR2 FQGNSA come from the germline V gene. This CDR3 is CASSRRLAGVGSSYEQYF. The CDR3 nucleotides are TGTGCCAGCAGCCGCCGACTAGCGGGAGTCGGGAGCTCCTACGAGCAGTACTTC.

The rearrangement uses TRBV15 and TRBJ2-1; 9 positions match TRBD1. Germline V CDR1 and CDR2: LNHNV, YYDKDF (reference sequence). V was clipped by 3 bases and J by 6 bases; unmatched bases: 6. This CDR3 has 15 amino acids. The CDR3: CATSRDRGAGNEQFF. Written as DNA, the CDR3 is TGTGCCACCAGCAGGGACAGGGGAGCGGGCAATGAGCAGTTCTTC.

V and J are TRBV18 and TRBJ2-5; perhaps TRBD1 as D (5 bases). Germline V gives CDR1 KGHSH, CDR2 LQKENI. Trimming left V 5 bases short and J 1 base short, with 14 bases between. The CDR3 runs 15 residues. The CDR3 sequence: CASSFGVGPQETQYF. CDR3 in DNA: TGTGCCAGCTCATTTGGGGTGGGGCCCCAAGAGACCCAGTACTTC.

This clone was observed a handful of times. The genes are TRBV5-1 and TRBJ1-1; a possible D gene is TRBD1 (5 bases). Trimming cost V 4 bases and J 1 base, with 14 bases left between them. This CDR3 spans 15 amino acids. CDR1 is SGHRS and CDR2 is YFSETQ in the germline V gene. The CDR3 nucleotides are TGCGCCAGCAGCCGCGATGGACAACCGAACACTGAAGCTTTCTTT. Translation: CASSRDGQPNTEAFF.

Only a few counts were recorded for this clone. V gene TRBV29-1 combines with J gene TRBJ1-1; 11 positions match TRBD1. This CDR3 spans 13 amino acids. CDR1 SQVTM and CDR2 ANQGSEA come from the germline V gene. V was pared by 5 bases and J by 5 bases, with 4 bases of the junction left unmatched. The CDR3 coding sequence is TGCAGCGTTCTGGGACAGGGGGGTACTGAAGCTTTCTTT. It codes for CSVLGQGGTEAFF.

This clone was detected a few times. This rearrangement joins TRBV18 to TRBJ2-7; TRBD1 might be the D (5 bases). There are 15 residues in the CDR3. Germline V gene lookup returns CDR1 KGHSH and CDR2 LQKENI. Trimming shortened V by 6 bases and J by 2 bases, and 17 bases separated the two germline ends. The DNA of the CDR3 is TGTGCCAGCTCGTTAAAACTTACAGGTACCTACGAGCAGTACTTC. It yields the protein CASSLKLTGTYEQYF.

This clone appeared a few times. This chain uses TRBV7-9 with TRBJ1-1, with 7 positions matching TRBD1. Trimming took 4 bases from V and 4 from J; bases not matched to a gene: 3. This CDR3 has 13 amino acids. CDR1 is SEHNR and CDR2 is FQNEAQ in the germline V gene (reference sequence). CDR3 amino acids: CASSSSGGTEAFF. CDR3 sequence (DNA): TGTGCCAGCAGCTCATCAGGGGGCACTGAAGCTTTCTTT.

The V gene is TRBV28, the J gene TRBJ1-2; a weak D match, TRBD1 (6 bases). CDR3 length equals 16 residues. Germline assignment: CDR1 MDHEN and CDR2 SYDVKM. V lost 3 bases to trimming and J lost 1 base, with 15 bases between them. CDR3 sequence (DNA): TGTGCCAGCAGTTTCGGGCAGGGGACCTTTAACTATGGCTACACCTTC. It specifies CASSFGQGTFNYGYTF.

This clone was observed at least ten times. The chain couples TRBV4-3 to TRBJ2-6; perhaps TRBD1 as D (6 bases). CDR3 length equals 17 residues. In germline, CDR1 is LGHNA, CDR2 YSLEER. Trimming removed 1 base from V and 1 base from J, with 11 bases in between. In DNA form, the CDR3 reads TGCGCCAGCAGCCAAGCTGACAGGACGTCTGGGGCCAACGTCCTGACTTTC. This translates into CASSQADRTSGANVLTF.

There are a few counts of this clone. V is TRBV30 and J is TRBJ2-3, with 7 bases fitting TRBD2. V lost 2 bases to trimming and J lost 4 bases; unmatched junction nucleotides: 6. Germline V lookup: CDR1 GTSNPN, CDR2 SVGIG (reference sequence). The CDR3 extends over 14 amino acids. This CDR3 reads CAWSHGGGSDTQYF. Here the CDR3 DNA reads TGTGCCTGGAGTCATGGCGGGGGTTCAGATACGCAGTATTTT. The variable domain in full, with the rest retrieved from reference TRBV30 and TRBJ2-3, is SQTIHQWPATLVQPVGSPLSLECTVEGTSNPNLYWYRQAAGRGLQLLFYSVGIGQISSEVPQNLSASRPQDRQFILSSKKLLLSDSGFYLCAWSHGGGSDTQYFGPGTRLTVL.

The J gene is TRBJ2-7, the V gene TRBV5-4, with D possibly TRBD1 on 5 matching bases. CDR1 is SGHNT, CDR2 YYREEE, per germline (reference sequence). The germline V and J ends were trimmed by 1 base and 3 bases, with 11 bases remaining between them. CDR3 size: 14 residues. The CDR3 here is CASSLKSRVYEQYF. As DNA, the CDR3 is TGTGCCAGCAGCTTGAAATCCAGGGTCTACGAGCAGTACTTC.

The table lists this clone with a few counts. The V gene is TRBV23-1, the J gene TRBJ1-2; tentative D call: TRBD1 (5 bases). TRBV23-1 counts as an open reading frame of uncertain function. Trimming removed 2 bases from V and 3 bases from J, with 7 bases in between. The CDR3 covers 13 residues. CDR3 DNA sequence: TGCGCCAGCAGTCAAAGGGGCTACTATGGCTACACCTTC. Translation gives CASSQRGYYGYTF.

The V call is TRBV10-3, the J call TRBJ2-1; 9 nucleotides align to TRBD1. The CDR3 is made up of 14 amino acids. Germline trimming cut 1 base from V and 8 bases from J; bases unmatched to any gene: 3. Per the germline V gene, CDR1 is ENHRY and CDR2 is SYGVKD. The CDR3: CAISEWDRVYEQFF. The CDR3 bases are TGTGCCATCAGTGAGTGGGACAGGGTCTATGAGCAGTTCTTC.

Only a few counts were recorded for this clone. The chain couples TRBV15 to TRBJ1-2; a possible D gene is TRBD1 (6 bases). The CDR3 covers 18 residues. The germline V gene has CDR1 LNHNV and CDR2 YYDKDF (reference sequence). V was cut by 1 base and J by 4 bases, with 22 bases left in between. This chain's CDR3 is CATSRVRVKGGTIYGYTF. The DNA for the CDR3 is TGTGCCACCAGCAGAGTTCGAGTAAAAGGGGGTACTATCTATGGCTACACCTTC.